These 8 T cell receptor beta chains were all obtained from the same sample, sequenced in a study of CD4 T cells in relation to SARS-CoV-2 and coronaviruses. Some clones are missing from TCRdb's copy, which holds only in-frame ones; the method was immunoSEQ multiplex PCR. The sample has approximately 17,000 clones; around 78% are singletons. The unexposed donors gave CD4+ T cells in about 2011-2019, prior to COVID-19. CD4+ T cells were isolated from the cells after around 11 days of culture. Antigen specificity for these receptors is unknown. Sequencing was carried out using CD4+ T cells from PBMCs, cultured in vitro. These receptors were taken from a human donor in good health.

The V and J genes are TRBV5-1 and TRBJ2-2; 11 bases map to TRBD2. Per the germline V gene, CDR1 is SGHRS and CDR2 is YFSETQ. This CDR3 contains 16 residues. Trimming took 5 bases from V and 4 from J; bases not matched to a gene: 7. CDR3 DNA sequence: TGCGCCAGCAGTTCTAGCGGGAGGCTTGGCACCGGGGAGCTGTTTTTT. Amino acid sequence: CASSSSGRLGTGELFF.

V is TRBV6-5 and J is TRBJ1-1; D gene uncertain. The CDR3 has 14 residues. CDR1 is MNHEY and CDR2 is SVGAGI in the germline V gene. The V end lost 7 bases, the J end lost 7 bases, and 19 bases lay between the germline ends. CDR3 region: CASTDGVNGFEAFF. The CDR3 bases are TGTGCCAGCACCGACGGGGTGAACGGTTTTGAAGCTTTCTTT.

The V call is TRBV6-6, the J call TRBJ2-6, with 7 positions matching TRBD1. Germline CDR1 and CDR2: MNHNY and SVGAGI (reference sequence). This CDR3 has 15 amino acids. The V gene end was trimmed by 5 bases and the J gene end by 2 bases; junction bases not matched to a gene: 3. The CDR3 here is CASSPDRAGANVLTF. CDR3 sequence (DNA): TGTGCCAGCAGTCCCGACAGGGCTGGGGCCAACGTCCTGACTTTC.

The genes are TRBV12-5 and TRBJ2-5; D gene unclear. Trimming cost V 1 base and J 5 bases, with 2 bases left between them. Germline V gene data show CDR1 as LGHNT and CDR2 as FRNRAP. The CDR3 extends over 11 amino acids. The CDR3 DNA sequence: TGTGCTAGTGGTTTGGGTGAGACCCAGTACTTC. Protein sequence: CASGLGETQYF.

The chain couples TRBV29-1 to TRBJ2-5; D gene uncertain. Trimming took 1 base from V and 4 from J, leaving 22 bases between them. Germline CDR1 SQVTM, CDR2 ANQGSEA. This CDR3 is 17 amino acids long. The CDR3, as DNA: TGCAGCGTTGAAGGGGCGCCCGGTTACCTTCAGATAGAGACCCAGTACTTC. Protein sequence: CSVEGAPGYLQIETQYF.

This rearrangement joins TRBV14 to TRBJ2-5, with 11 positions matching TRBD1. V was pared by 4 bases and J by 5 bases, with 6 bases of the junction left unmatched. Germline V gene lookup returns CDR1 SGHDN and CDR2 FVKESK. This CDR3 has 15 amino acids. The CDR3, as DNA: TGTGCCAGCAGCCCCCGGACAGGGGGCCGGGAGACCCAGTACTTC. It translates to CASSPRTGGRETQYF. Variable domain in full (rest from reference TRBV14 and TRBJ2-5): EAGVTQFPSHSVIEKGQTVTLRCDPISGHDNLYWYRRVMGKEIKFLLHFVKESKQDESGMPNNRFLAERTGGTYSTLKVQPAELEDSGVYFCASSPRTGGRETQYFGPGTRLLVL.

This chain links TRBV7-9 with TRBJ1-1; 8 bases line up with TRBD1. Germline V gene sequence: CDR1 SEHNR, CDR2 FQNEAQ (reference sequence). With 1 base clipped from V and 5 bases from J, the junction kept 6 bases outside the gene matches. The CDR3 consists of 15 residues. The CDR3 spells CASSLDGQGWTEAFF. As DNA, the CDR3 is TGTGCCAGCAGCTTAGATGGACAGGGCTGGACTGAAGCTTTCTTT.

This clone was seen just once. This chain connects TRBV7-2 to TRBJ1-1; D call uncertain. This CDR3 has 13 amino acids. Per the germline V gene, CDR1 is SGHTA and CDR2 is FQGNSA. Trimming stripped 3 bases from V and 9 bases from J, with 14 bases between. CDR3 sequence: CASSLGPSGKAFF. CDR3 DNA: TGTGCCAGCAGCTTGGGTCCATCAGGAAAAGCTTTCTTT.